The 21 T cell receptor beta chains presented below share a single source sample, sequenced in a study of blood T cell repertoires in COVID-19. Generated by immunoSEQ multiplex PCR, the TCRdb table keeps only in-frame clones and is missing some. Of roughly 200,000 clones in the sample, around 83% were seen once. Material for sequencing was peripheral blood. Receptor source: a woman aged 55-70 years with acute or convalescent COVID-19.

CDR3 sequence (DNA): TGTGCCTGGAGGAAAGGGGCCGGGGAAAAACTGTTTTTT. It translates to CAWRKGAGEKLFF. The rearrangement joins TRBV30 to TRBJ1-4; maybe TRBD1 (5 bases). The germline V and J ends were trimmed by 3 bases and 8 bases, with 13 bases remaining between them. This CDR3 comprises 13 residues. CDR1 and CDR2 (germline): GTSNPN, SVGIG (reference sequence). Using reference TRBV30 and TRBJ1-4 for the parts outside the CDR3, the full variable domain is SQTIHQWPATLVQPVGSPLSLECTVEGTSNPNLYWYRQAAGRGLQLLFYSVGIGQISSEVPQNLSASRPQDRQFILSSKKLLLSDSGFYLCAWRKGAGEKLFFGSGTQLSVL.

The chain uses TRBV5-1 and TRBJ1-1, with TRBD1 matching over 7 bases. This CDR3 spans 19 amino acids. Germline CDR1 SGHRS, CDR2 YFSETQ. V lost 0 bases, J lost 9 bases, and 23 bases stayed unmatched. The CDR3 loop reads CASSLEGPGTARAHSKAFF. As DNA, the CDR3 is TGCGCCAGCAGCTTGGAAGGGCCCGGGACAGCCAGGGCGCACTCAAAAGCTTTCTTT.

The chain carries TRBV5-1 and TRBJ1-1, with 9 bases fitting TRBD1. Germline loops: CDR1 SGHRS, CDR2 YFSETQ. CDR3 length: 13 residues. V was pared by 3 bases and J by 7 bases, with 4 bases of the junction left unmatched. The CDR3 DNA reads as TGCGCCAGCAGCTCGGGACAGGGCTATGAAGCTTTCTTT. Its protein is CASSSGQGYEAFF.

This clone was observed a few times. This chain links TRBV18 with TRBJ1-6; maybe TRBD1 (6 bases). The CDR3 has 13 amino acids. The V gene's germline CDR1 is KGHSH and CDR2 LQKENI. Deletions cut 4 bases from V and 9 bases from J, with 10 bases between. The CDR3: CASSQLDSSPLHF. The CDR3 DNA is TGTGCCAGCTCACAACTGGACAGTTCACCCCTCCACTTT.

V and J are TRBV7-9 and TRBJ2-1; possible D gene TRBD2, 6 bases. The CDR3 is made up of 15 amino acids. The germline CDR1 and CDR2 sequences are SEHNR and FQNEAQ (reference sequence). Trimming cost V 5 bases and J 0 bases, with 11 bases left between them. CDR3 nucleotides: TGTGCCAGCAGCCCCCCCGGGAGCTCCTACAATGAGCAGTTCTTC. Translating it yields CASSPPGSSYNEQFF.

The rearrangement links TRBV7-9 to TRBJ2-7, with TRBD2 matching over 8 bases. With 5 bases clipped from V and 2 bases from J, the junction kept 8 bases outside the gene matches. The length of the CDR3 is 15 residues. Germline assignment: CDR1 SEHNR and CDR2 FQNEAQ (reference sequence). CDR3 amino acids: CASSPRATSAYEQYF. CDR3 nucleotides: TGTGCCAGCAGCCCTAGGGCGACTAGCGCCTACGAGCAGTACTTC.

This chain links TRBV6-5 with TRBJ1-1; no clear D gene. Germline CDR1 reads MNHEY; CDR2 reads SVGAGI. V lost 8 bases, J lost 0 bases, and 10 bases lay in between. The length of the CDR3 is 13 residues. The DNA of the CDR3 is TGTGCCAGCTTGCGGCAATTGAACACTGAAGCTTTCTTT. Its translation: CASLRQLNTEAFF.

This chain uses TRBV7-8 with TRBJ1-2; D not certain. Germline CDR1 reads SGHVS; CDR2 reads FQNEAQ. Trimming stripped 7 bases from V and 3 bases from J, with 15 bases between. The CDR3 runs 14 residues. CDR3 region: CASTYTARDYGYTF. CDR3 coding DNA: TGTGCCAGCACCTACACAGCCCGTGACTATGGCTACACCTTC.

Only a few counts were recorded for this clone. The V gene is TRBV19, the J gene TRBJ1-1; TRBD1 agrees at 7 bases. The CDR3 has 14 residues. V dropped 2 bases and J dropped 4; count of bases not matched to a gene: 4. Germline-derived CDR1 and CDR2 are LNHDA and SQIVND (reference sequence). In DNA form, the CDR3 reads TGTGCCAGTAGTATAAGACAGGGAGGCACTGAAGCTTTCTTT. Protein product: CASSIRQGGTEAFF.

The chain recombines TRBV15 with TRBJ1-4, with a possible D match to TRBD1 (6 bases). Germline V CDR1 and CDR2: LNHNV, YYDKDF (reference sequence). The CDR3 runs 18 residues. V lost 1 base to trimming and J lost 1 base, with 16 bases between them. CDR3 nucleotides: TGTGCCACCAGCAGAGGTGGACAGAGCAAGGGAACTAATGAAAAACTGTTTTTT. It specifies CATSRGGQSKGTNEKLFF.

V is TRBV9 and J is TRBJ2-5; 7 bases align to TRBD1. Unmatched junction bases numbered 0, after V lost 0 bases and J lost 4 bases. Germline CDR1 SGDLS, CDR2 YYNGEE. The CDR3 covers 13 residues. CDR3 amino acids: CASSVAGGETQYF. The CDR3 DNA reads TGTGCCAGCAGCGTAGCAGGGGGAGAGACCCAGTACTTC. The variable domain in full, completed from reference TRBV9 and TRBJ2-5, reads DSGVTQTPKHLITATGQRVTLRCSPRSGDLSVYWYQQSLDQGLQFLIQYYNGEERAKGNILERFSAQQFPDLHSELNLSSLELGDSALYFCASSVAGGETQYFGPGTRLLVL.

CDR3 amino acids: CASSPERAPYGYTF. The CDR3 DNA follows: TGTGCCAGCTCACCGGAGAGGGCCCCTTATGGCTACACCTTC. The chain uses TRBV18 and TRBJ1-2; D is undetermined. V lost 3 bases and J lost 5, with 13 bases in between. This CDR3 region has 14 residues. Germline CDR1 and CDR2: KGHSH and LQKENI.

The rearrangement links TRBV30 to TRBJ1-5, with a tentative D call TRBD1 (6 bases). The V end lost 3 bases, the J end lost 10 bases, and 16 bases lay between the germline ends. In germline, CDR1 is GTSNPN, CDR2 SVGIG (reference sequence). The CDR3 contains 13 residues. The CDR3: CAWSPQGLGPQHF. CDR3 DNA sequence: TGTGCCTGGAGCCCACAGGGCCTGGGACCCCAGCATTTT.

The chain links TRBV27 to TRBJ2-2, with 9 bases identical to TRBD1. V shed 2 bases and J 7 bases; nucleotides not matched to a gene: 5. Per germline, CDR1 MNHEY and CDR2 SMNVEV (reference sequence). This CDR3 is built from 15 residues. This chain's CDR3 is CASSLGGQGVGELFF. In DNA, the CDR3 is TGTGCCAGCAGTTTAGGGGGACAGGGAGTCGGGGAGCTGTTTTTT.

On this clone: Germline is not matched at one junction end, which may reflect a read error. The chain recombines TRBV19 with TRBJ2-1, with TRBD2 matching 10 bases. The length of the CDR3 is 12 residues. CDR1 is LNHDA and CDR2 is SQIVND in the germline V gene (reference sequence). CDR3 region: CSSGRAYNEQFF. The CDR3 DNA sequence: TGTTCCAGCGGGAGGGCCTACAATGAGCAGTTCTTC.

V usage is TRBV27 and J usage is TRBJ1-5; D remains unclear. Germline V lookup: CDR1 MNHEY, CDR2 SMNVEV (reference sequence). CDR3 length: 14 amino acids. Trimming removed 8 bases at V and 2 bases at J, with 13 bases between. CDR3 DNA: TGTGCCAGCGCCAGCATCCAGGGCAATCAGCCCCAGCATTTT. Protein product: CASASIQGNQPQHF.

This rearrangement joins TRBV21-1 to TRBJ2-1; the D call in the table, TRBD2, was not verified against the DNA. TRBV21-1 is listed as a pseudogene. The length of the CDR3 is 18 residues. CDR3 DNA sequence: TGTGCCAGCAGCAAATTGGGCGGTGGAGGGAGAACGTACAATGAGCAGTTCTTC. It yields the protein CASSKLGGGGRTYNEQFF.

The rearrangement uses TRBV5-1 and TRBJ1-2, with 8 bases that match TRBD1. Germline CDR1 is SGHRS and CDR2 is YFSETQ. The CDR3 is made up of 12 amino acids. V lost 3 bases and J lost 8; bases outside the gene matches: 3. CDR3 amino acids: CASSSRGQGYTF. The CDR3 DNA sequence: TGCGCCAGCAGCTCCAGGGGGCAAGGCTACACCTTC. Full variable domain (remainder filled in from reference TRBV5-1 and TRBJ1-2): KAGVTQTPRYLIKTRGQQVTLSCSPISGHRSVSWYQQTPGQGLQFLFEYFSETQRNKGNFPGRFSGRQFSNSRSEMNVSTLELGDSALYLCASSSRGQGYTFGSGTRLTVV.

This chain uses TRBV19 with TRBJ1-1; TRBD1 agrees at 8 bases. The germline gives CDR1 LNHDA, CDR2 SQIVND (reference sequence). This CDR3 has 13 residues. The J segment lost 7 bases and the V segment lost 5 bases, leaving 6 bases of the junction unmatched. The CDR3 sequence: CASSVDRGGEAFF. The DNA of the CDR3 is TGTGCCAGTAGTGTTGACAGGGGAGGTGAAGCTTTCTTT.

The V call is TRBV19, the J call TRBJ1-5, with D perhaps TRBD1 (6 bases). From germline, CDR1 is LNHDA and CDR2 SQIVND (reference sequence). The CDR3 totals 16 residues. Between the trimmed V and J ends, which lost 5 bases and 2 bases, there was a span of 16 bases. This chain's CDR3 is CASSPRQAGGNQPQHF. In DNA, the CDR3 is TGTGCCAGTAGTCCCCGACAGGCCGGGGGCAATCAGCCCCAGCATTTT.

V gene TRBV19 combines with J gene TRBJ1-5; TRBD1 agrees at 8 bases. From germline, CDR1 is LNHDA and CDR2 SQIVND (reference sequence). This CDR3 is built from 16 residues. V trimming: 5 bases; J trimming: 2 bases; junction bases outside the gene matches: 8. The CDR3 here is CASSVSETGGNQPQHF. The CDR3 DNA sequence: TGTGCCAGTAGTGTCAGTGAGACAGGGGGCAATCAGCCCCAGCATTTT. Based on the CDR3 plus reference TRBV19 and TRBJ1-5, the full variable domain is DGGITQSPKYLFRKEGQNVTLSCEQNLNHDAMYWYRQDPGQGLRLIYYSQIVNDFQKGDIAEGYSVSREKKESFPLTVTSAQKNPTAFYLCASSVSETGGNQPQHFGDGTRLSIL.